Listed below are T cell receptor beta chains from one sample, sequenced in a study of cytomegalovirus exposure and HLA in healthy donors. The method was immunoSEQ multiplex PCR; TCRdb's version includes in-frame clones alone and lacks a portion of them. The table records about 110,000 clones, just under 80% of them present only once. The sequencing input was PBMCs. The receptors were gathered from a man aged 25-40 years in good health and CMV-seronegative. Each CDR3 is given with its conserved first and last residue. D genes are given only for firm matches. Clone size is shown for a subset of rows, as once, few, many or a class of expanded clone.

j_call | d_call | v_call | clone_size | cdr3_aa | cdr3_nt
TRBJ1-1 | NA | TRBV9 | NA | CASSVDGTRNTEAFF | TGTGCCAGCAGCGTAGACGGGACTCGGAACACTGAAGCTTTCTTT
TRBJ2-4 | NA | TRBV9 | NA | CASSDGTYLAKNIQYF | TGTGCCAGCAGCGACGGGACATATCTAGCCAAAAACATTCAGTACTTC
TRBJ1-1 | NA | TRBV18 | NA | CASSYDRAEAFF | TGTGCCAGCTCATACGACAGAGCTGAAGCTTTCTTT
TRBJ2-1 | NA | TRBV7-9 | NA | CASSPVSRNEQFF | TGTGCCAGCAGCCCCGTTTCGAGAAATGAGCAGTTCTTC
TRBJ1-2 | NA | TRBV29-1 | NA | CSVDLDSNYGYTF | TGCAGCGTTGATCTGGACAGCAACTATGGCTACACCTTC
TRBJ1-5 | TRBD1 | TRBV6-4 | NA | CASSHTWQGEDQPQHF | TGTGCCAGCAGCCATACATGGCAGGGGGAAGATCAGCCCCAGCATTTT
TRBJ1-5 | NA | TRBV10-1 | few | CASSSTVNQPQHF | TGCGCCAGCAGTTCGACAGTCAATCAGCCCCAGCATTTT
TRBJ2-1 | TRBD2 | TRBV19 | NA | CASSRERLAGLSSYNEQFF | TGTGCCAGTAGTCGGGAGAGGCTAGCGGGGTTAAGCTCCTACAATGAGCAGTTCTTC
TRBJ1-2 | NA | TRBV6-5 | NA | CASSYSGGGNGYTF | TGTGCCAGCAGTTACTCCGGGGGGGGCAATGGCTACACCTTC
TRBJ2-1 | TRBD1 | TRBV19 | NA | CASSSRDRGGNEQFF | TGTGCCAGTAGTAGTCGGGACAGGGGTGGGAATGAGCAGTTCTTC
TRBJ1-2 | TRBD1 | TRBV7-9 | NA | CASSWGDRVYGYTF | TGTGCCAGCAGCTGGGGGGACAGGGTGTATGGCTACACCTTC
TRBJ1-4 | NA | TRBV27 | NA | CASSARRFQLATNEKLFF | TGTGCCAGCAGTGCTAGACGCTTTCAACTTGCAACTAATGAAAAACTGTTTTTT
TRBJ2-7 | NA | TRBV7-8 | NA | CASSFPTAGLPPYEQYF | TGTGCCAGCAGCTTCCCGACAGCTGGACTACCGCCTTACGAGCAGTACTTC
TRBJ1-6 | TRBD1 | TRBV19 | NA | CASSLSGQALDSPLHF | TGTGCCAGTAGTCTCTCAGGACAGGCGCTAGATTCACCCCTCCACTTT
TRBJ1-3 | NA | TRBV5-1 | NA | CASSLKSSGNTIYF | TGCGCCAGCAGCTTGAAGAGCTCTGGAAACACCATATATTTT
TRBJ2-3 | NA | TRBV28 | NA | CASSFNGGGRDTQYF | TGTGCCAGCAGTTTCAACGGGGGCGGGAGAGATACGCAGTATTTT
TRBJ2-3 | TRBD2 | TRBV7-7 | few | CASSALAGVSDTQYF | TGTGCTAGCAGCGCACTAGCGGGGGTCTCAGATACGCAGTATTTT
TRBJ1-5 | TRBD1 | TRBV2 | NA | CASSVSLGQLLGQPQHF | TGTGCCAGCAGTGTTTCCTTGGGACAGTTGCTTGGACAGCCCCAGCATTTT
TRBJ2-7 | TRBD2 | TRBV27 | NA | CASSLVGLAGGGEQYF | TGTGCCAGCAGTTTAGTTGGCTTAGCGGGAGGCGGGGAGCAGTACTTC
TRBJ2-7 | TRBD2 | TRBV29-1 | NA | CSAGLAGVREQYF | TGCAGCGCCGGACTAGCGGGAGTTCGCGAGCAGTACTTC
TRBJ1-5 | NA | TRBV27 | NA | CASSLGSNQPQHF | TGTGCCAGCAGCCTAGGTAGCAATCAGCCCCAGCACTTT
TRBJ1-4 | TRBD1 | TRBV5-6 | NA | CASSSPGQGNEKLFF | TGTGCCAGCAGCTCACCGGGACAGGGTAATGAAAAACTGTTTTTT
TRBJ2-7 | NA | TRBV5-6 | few | CASSIGSYEQYF | TGTGCCAGCAGCATCGGCTCCTACGAGCAGTACTTC
TRBJ1-5 | TRBD1 | TRBV5-4 | NA | CASSLMTGDRNQPQHF | TGTGCCAGCAGCTTAATGACAGGGGACCGCAATCAGCCCCAGCATTTT
TRBJ2-1 | TRBD2 | TRBV28 | NA | CASSFVLAGYNEQFF | TGTGCCAGCAGTTTTGTATTAGCGGGGTACAATGAGCAGTTCTTC
TRBJ1-1 | NA | TRBV4-1 | few | CASSQDVFVGAGGTEAFF | TGCGCCAGCAGCCAAGATGTCTTTGTTGGAGCCGGGGGCACTGAAGCTTTCTTT
TRBJ2-1 | TRBD1 | TRBV27 | once | CASSPIDRVREQFF | TGTGCCAGCAGTCCGATAGACAGGGTTCGTGAGCAGTTCTTC
TRBJ2-3 | TRBD2 | TRBV18 | NA | CASSKREGQDTQYF | TGTGCCAGCTCAAAGCGGGAGGGGCAAGATACGCAGTATTTT
TRBJ2-5 | NA | TRBV9 | NA | CASSVNSGQETQYF | TGTGCCAGCAGCGTAAATTCGGGGCAAGAGACCCAGTACTTC
TRBJ2-7 | TRBD1 | TRBV27 | NA | CASSWTGAGEYEQYF | TGTGCCAGCAGTTGGACAGGGGCGGGAGAGTACGAGCAGTACTTC
TRBJ1-6 | NA | TRBV6-5 | NA | CASRTIQGNSPLHF | TGTGCCAGCAGGACAATACAGGGCAATTCACCCCTCCACTTT
TRBJ2-3 | TRBD1 | TRBV28 | NA | CASSPSTGGGTDTQYF | TGTGCCAGCAGCCCCTCGACAGGGGGCGGCACAGATACGCAGTATTTT
TRBJ2-5 | NA | TRBV30 | once | CAWEPEDGVQETQYF | TGTGCCTGGGAACCTGAAGACGGAGTCCAAGAGACCCAGTACTTC
TRBJ2-4 | TRBD2 | TRBV7-2 | NA | CASSPRLAASKNIQYF | TGTGCCAGCAGCCCCCGACTAGCGGCCTCCAAAAACATTCAGTACTTC
TRBJ2-7 | NA | TRBV20-1 | NA | CSAILQYEQYF | TGCAGTGCTATTCTCCAGTACGAGCAGTACTTC
TRBJ2-1 | TRBD1 | TRBV6-1 | NA | CASSERGPDNEQFF | TGTGCCAGCAGTGAGAGGGGGCCGGACAATGAGCAGTTCTTC
TRBJ2-7 | NA | TRBV7-6 | NA | CASSLEAGGMAHEQYF | TGTGCCAGCAGCTTAGAAGCTGGCGGGATGGCCCACGAGCAGTACTTC
TRBJ2-1 | NA | TRBV6-5 | NA | CASSPQGSSYNEQFF | TGTGCCAGCAGTCCACAGGGAAGCTCCTACAATGAGCAGTTCTTC
TRBJ2-1 | NA | TRBV6-5 | NA | CASSPNSHEQFF | TGTGCCAGCAGTCCGAACTCCCATGAGCAGTTCTTC
TRBJ1-1 | TRBD1 | TRBV4-1 | NA | CASSLYPGQVVGANTEAFF | TGCGCCAGCAGCCTGTATCCGGGACAGGTTGTGGGGGCGAACACTGAAGCTTTCTTT
TRBJ2-1 | NA | TRBV7-2 | NA | CASALAAAHEQFF | TGTGCCAGCGCGCTGGCCGCGGCCCATGAGCAGTTCTTC
TRBJ2-6 | NA | TRBV10-3 | NA | CAISESIYESGANVLTF | TGTGCCATCAGTGAGTCGATTTATGAGTCCGGGGCCAACGTCCTGACTTTC
TRBJ1-1 | TRBD1 | TRBV5-4 | NA | CASSRRQGLITEAFF | TGTGCCAGCAGCCGTCGACAGGGGTTGATCACTGAAGCTTTCTTT
TRBJ2-6 | NA | TRBV4-3 | NA | CASSQAAATFGANVLTF | TGCGCCAGCAGCCAAGCCGCGGCAACATTTGGGGCCAACGTCCTGACTTTC